The 23 T cell receptor beta chains reported below all come from one sample, sequenced in a study of Ad26.COV2.S vaccination and SARS-CoV-2 variants. Treatment noted: roughly 18 received Ad26.COV2.S at low or high dose, single or two shots; about 5 received placebo; per-sample allocation not given. All samples were drawn on day 63, counting from the first vaccine or placebo injection. Clones were sequenced by immunoSEQ multiplex PCR, and TCRdb holds only the in-frame ones, with some missing. Found here are around 250,000 clones, about 83% of them singletons; the top ten hold less than 3%. Sequenced here: peripheral blood, sampled in a trial of Ad26.COV2.S vaccine versus placebo. Receptors originate from a person aged 18-60 years who received the Ad26.COV2.S COVID-19 vaccine or a placebo.

The chain has TRBV7-9 and TRBJ2-7; the D is unclear. CDR3 length: 14 amino acids. The germline V gene has CDR1 SEHNR and CDR2 FQNEAQ (reference sequence). Trimming pared 1 base from V and 3 bases from J, leaving 10 bases between. CDR3 amino acids: CASSLDPGIYEQYF. CDR3 DNA: TGTGCCAGCAGCTTAGACCCTGGGATCTACGAGCAGTACTTC.

The chain is built from TRBV6-5 and TRBJ1-1; D unclear. V was shortened by 5 bases and J by 1 base, with 8 bases between the two germline ends. Germline V gives CDR1 MNHEY, CDR2 SVGAGI. The CDR3 extends over 13 amino acids. In DNA, the CDR3 is TGTGCCAGCAGTCCCAGACAGAACACTGAAGCTTTCTTT. Translated: CASSPRQNTEAFF.

The chain recombines TRBV19 with TRBJ2-3; 9 bases are a match to TRBD1. V dropped 5 bases and J dropped 3; count of bases not matched to a gene: 9. This CDR3 has 16 amino acids. In germline, CDR1 is LNHDA, CDR2 SQIVND (reference sequence). DNA of the CDR3: TGTGCCAGTAGTGTCTCCGGGACAGGGAGTACAGATACGCAGTATTTT. Its protein is CASSVSGTGSTDTQYF.

The chain is built from TRBV4-3 and TRBJ2-7; 7 bases are shared with TRBD1. The CDR3 extends over 15 amino acids. Germline lookup yields CDR1 LGHNA and CDR2 YSLEER. Trimming cost V 0 bases and J 2 bases; bases outside gene matches: 4. DNA for the CDR3: TGCGCCAGCAGCCAAGAGAGGGACAGTCCCTACGAGCAGTACTTC. It translates to CASSQERDSPYEQYF.

The chain joins TRBV4-3 to TRBJ1-1; no clear D. This CDR3 has 16 amino acids. CDR1 and CDR2 (germline): LGHNA, YSLEER. Trimming shortened V by 1 base and J by 4 bases, and 16 bases separated the two germline ends. This chain's CDR3 is CASSQAPARGGTEAFF. The CDR3 nucleotides read TGCGCCAGCAGCCAAGCCCCGGCTCGGGGTGGCACTGAAGCTTTCTTT.

CDR3 bases: TGTGCCAGCTCACCAGGTGACGAGCAGTACTTC. Translation gives CASSPGDEQYF. The rearrangement links TRBV18 to TRBJ2-7; no clear D gene. The V and J ends lost 2 bases and 5 bases respectively, with 4 bases between them. Germline V gene sequence: CDR1 KGHSH, CDR2 LQKENI. The CDR3 has 11 amino acids.

This chain uses TRBV2 with TRBJ2-5; no clear D. This CDR3 region has 14 residues. Germline V gene sequence: CDR1 SNHLY, CDR2 FYNNEI. The V end lost 4 bases, the J end lost 5 bases, and 14 bases lay between the germline ends. The DNA for the CDR3 is TGTGCCAGCAGTGGTGGAACAGCCCGGGAGACCCAGTACTTC. It codes for CASSGGTARETQYF.

V and J are TRBV5-4 and TRBJ2-1; 16 nucleotides line up with TRBD2. V lost 4 bases, J lost 7 bases, and 2 bases stayed unmatched. There are 15 residues in the CDR3. Looked up from germline, CDR1 is SGHNT and CDR2 is YYREEE (reference sequence). The CDR3 nucleotides read TGTGCCAGCAGCCCGGGACTAGCGGGAGGGAATGAGCAGTTCTTC. It translates to CASSPGLAGGNEQFF.

The chain couples TRBV18 to TRBJ2-1; TRBD1 matches 7 bases. Germline assignment: CDR1 KGHSH and CDR2 LQKENI. The V gene end was trimmed by 5 bases and the J gene end by 5 bases; junction bases not matched to a gene: 6. CDR3 size: 14 residues. CDR3 bases: TGTGCCAGCTCAGCCCATACAGGGGACAATGAGCAGTTCTTC. It codes for CASSAHTGDNEQFF.

The chain recombines TRBV7-2 with TRBJ2-7; D is unresolved. V lost 5 bases and J lost 0, with 5 bases in between. Germline-derived CDR1 and CDR2 are SGHTA and FQGNSA. CDR3 length: 12 amino acids. CDR3: CASSHPSYEQYF. The CDR3 nucleotides are TGTGCCAGCAGCCACCCCTCCTACGAGCAGTACTTC.

The gene calls are TRBV4-3 and TRBJ2-5, with 9 bases aligning to TRBD2. The CDR3 has 17 amino acids. V lost 4 bases, J lost 1 base, and 10 bases stayed unmatched. The V gene's germline CDR1 is LGHNA and CDR2 YSLEER. DNA of the CDR3: TGCGCCAGCAGCCCACGTATAGCGGGAGTGGGCCAAGAGACCCAGTACTTC. Translating it yields CASSPRIAGVGQETQYF.

V gene TRBV15 combines with J gene TRBJ1-1; D perhaps matches TRBD1 (5 bases). CDR3 length: 13 amino acids. V lost 10 bases to trimming and J lost 5 bases, with 17 bases between them. In germline, CDR1 is LNHNV, CDR2 YYDKDF (reference sequence). CDR3: CAISWGSGTEAFF. CDR3 in DNA: TGTGCCATCTCCTGGGGCAGTGGAACTGAAGCTTTCTTT.

The V call is TRBV5-4, the J call TRBJ2-2; D is perhaps TRBD2 (7 bases). The CDR3 contains 16 residues. Trimming took 9 bases from V and 5 from J, leaving 23 bases between them. In germline, CDR1 is SGHNT, CDR2 YYREEE (reference sequence). The CDR3 nucleotides read TGTGCCACCCAGGAGGGGGGGGGAGGAATAACCGGGGAGCTGTTTTTT. This sequence encodes CATQEGGGGITGELFF.

The chain uses TRBV15 and TRBJ2-4, with TRBD2 matching over 7 bases. The CDR3 runs 15 residues. The trim removed 1 base at V and 6 bases at J, leaving 6 bases unmatched. Germline V CDR1 and CDR2: LNHNV, YYDKDF (reference sequence). The CDR3 DNA follows: TGTGCCACCAGCAGAGGGATGGGCGGGGGAAACATTCAGTACTTC. This sequence encodes CATSRGMGGGNIQYF.

The V and J genes are TRBV5-4 and TRBJ1-2, with D perhaps matching TRBD1 (5 bases). The CDR3 runs 15 residues. Looked up from germline, CDR1 is SGHNT and CDR2 is YYREEE (reference sequence). Trimming took 0 bases from V and 1 from J, leaving 10 bases between them. Written as DNA, the CDR3 is TGTGCCAGCAGCTTGGACCAGGGCGATAACTATGGCTACACCTTC. This gives the protein CASSLDQGDNYGYTF.

V usage is TRBV2 and J usage is TRBJ1-1; D unclear. V gave up 7 bases and J gave up 3 bases, with 12 bases separating them. CDR1 SNHLY and CDR2 FYNNEI come from the germline V gene. There are 13 residues in the CDR3. CDR3 residues: CASKETWDTEAFF. The CDR3 region has the DNA TGTGCCAGCAAAGAAACCTGGGACACTGAAGCTTTCTTT. The full variable domain, completed using reference TRBV2 and TRBJ1-1, is EPEVTQTPSHQVTQMGQEVILRCVPISNHLYFYWYRQILGQKVEFLVSFYNNEISEKSEIFDDQFSVERPDGSNFTLKIRSTKLEDSAMYFCASKETWDTEAFFGQGTRLTVV.

V gene TRBV6-4 combines with J gene TRBJ2-3, with D possibly being TRBD2 (6 bases). The germline V gene encodes CDR1 MRHNA and CDR2 SNTAGT. V was pared by 6 bases and J by 2 bases, with 15 bases between. This CDR3 has 15 amino acids. CDR3 in DNA: TGTGCCAGCAGCAGTGGAGGGGCTCTCACAGATACGCAGTATTTT. Its protein is CASSSGGALTDTQYF.

This chain links TRBV2 with TRBJ2-7, with 7 bases identical to TRBD1. The germline V gene has CDR1 SNHLY and CDR2 FYNNEI. Losses at the gene ends were 3 bases for V and 7 bases for J; bases not matched to a gene: 6. CDR3 length: 13 amino acids. The CDR3 DNA is TGTGCCAGCAGTGACGCTAAGGACAGGGAGCAGTACTTC. Translating gives CASSDAKDREQYF.

This chain links TRBV6-5 with TRBJ1-1; D not resolved. Germline CDR1 and CDR2: MNHEY and SVGAGI. The CDR3 is made up of 14 amino acids. V was pared by 6 bases and J by 6 bases, with 17 bases between. The CDR3 DNA is TGTGCCAGCAGACCCGGGCCGTCGAGCGCTGAAGCTTTCTTT. It translates to CASRPGPSSAEAFF.

This chain uses TRBV6-2 or TRBV6-3 with TRBJ2-7; 10 nucleotides match TRBD1. V lost 0 bases, J lost 4 bases, and 6 bases stayed unmatched. The CDR3 loop spans 16 amino acids. Germline lookup yields CDR1 MNHEY and CDR2 SVGEGT. The CDR3: CASSYSRDRGWYEQYV. CDR3 sequence (DNA): TGTGCCAGCAGTTACTCAAGGGACAGGGGATGGTACGAGCAGTACGTC.

This rearrangement joins TRBV7-8 to TRBJ1-5; possible D gene TRBD1, 5 bases. The CDR3 has 14 amino acids. Germline CDR1 is SGHVS and CDR2 is FQNEAQ. V gave up 7 bases and J gave up 3 bases, with 13 bases separating them. For the CDR3, the DNA is TGTGCCAGCACCCGACAGTACAACAATCAGCCCCAGCATTTT. Encoded protein: CASTRQYNNQPQHF.

The chain recombines TRBV7-9 with TRBJ2-5, with 7 bases fitting TRBD1. With V trimmed by 5 bases and J by 5 bases, 8 bases remained unmatched. Per the germline V gene, CDR1 is SEHNR and CDR2 is FQNEAQ (reference sequence). The CDR3 has 14 residues. CDR3 loop: CASSLSTGEETQYF. Here the CDR3 DNA reads TGTGCCAGCAGCCTTTCCACAGGGGAGGAGACCCAGTACTTC.

The chain has TRBV2 and TRBJ1-6; D may be TRBD1 (6 bases). The germline V gene has CDR1 SNHLY and CDR2 FYNNEI. V was cut by 1 base and J by 7 bases, with 11 bases left in between. CDR3 size: 15 residues. CDR3 in DNA: TGTGCCAGCAGTGAAGTCTTCAGGGGAAATTCACCCCTCCACTTT. This gives the protein CASSEVFRGNSPLHF.